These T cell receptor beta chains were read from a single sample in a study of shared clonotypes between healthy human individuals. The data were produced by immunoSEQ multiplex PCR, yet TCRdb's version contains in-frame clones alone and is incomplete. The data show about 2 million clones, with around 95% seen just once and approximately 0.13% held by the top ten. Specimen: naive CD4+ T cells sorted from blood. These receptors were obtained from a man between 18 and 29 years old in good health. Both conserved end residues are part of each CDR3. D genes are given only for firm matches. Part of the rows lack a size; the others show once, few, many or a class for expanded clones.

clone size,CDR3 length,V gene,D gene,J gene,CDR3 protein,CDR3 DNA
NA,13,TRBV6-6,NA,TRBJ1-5,CASRPGTGQPQHF,TGTGCCAGCAGGCCAGGGACGGGGCAGCCCCAGCATTTT
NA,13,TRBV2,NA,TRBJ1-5,CASSGTDNQPQHF,TGTGCCAGCAGCGGGACGGACAATCAGCCCCAGCATTTT
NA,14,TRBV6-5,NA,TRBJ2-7,CASSRIQGPYEQYF,TGTGCCAGCAGCCGCATACAGGGTCCCTACGAGCAGTACTTC
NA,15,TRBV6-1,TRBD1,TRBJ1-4,CASSEAGTEVEKLFF,TGTGCCAGCAGTGAAGCCGGGACAGAGGTTGAAAAACTGTTTTTT
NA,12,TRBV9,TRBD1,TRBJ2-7,CASSGDRGEQYF,TGTGCCAGCAGCGGGGACAGGGGCGAGCAGTACTTC
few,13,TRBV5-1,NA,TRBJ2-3,CASSLVNTDTQYF,TGCGCCAGCAGCTTGGTCAACACAGATACGCAGTATTTT
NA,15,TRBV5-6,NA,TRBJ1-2,CASSWMTGPNYGYTF,TGTGCCAGCAGCTGGATGACGGGCCCTAACTATGGCTACACCTTC
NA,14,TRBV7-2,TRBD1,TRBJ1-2,CASSPRQGATGYTF,TGTGCCAGCAGCCCACGACAGGGGGCAACAGGCTACACCTTC
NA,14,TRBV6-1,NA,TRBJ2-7,CASRTYAQYYEQYF,TGTGCCAGCAGGACTTACGCCCAGTACTACGAGCAGTACTTC
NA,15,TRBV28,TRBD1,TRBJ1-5,CASSSTGQWVQPQHF,TGTGCCAGCAGTTCGACAGGGCAGTGGGTTCAGCCCCAGCATTTT
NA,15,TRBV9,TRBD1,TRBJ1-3,CASSVAQGRGNTIYF,TGTGCCAGCAGCGTAGCACAGGGGAGAGGAAACACCATATATTTT
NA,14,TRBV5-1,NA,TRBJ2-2,CASRTAGNTGELFF,TGCGCCAGCAGGACGGCAGGGAACACCGGGGAGCTGTTTTTT
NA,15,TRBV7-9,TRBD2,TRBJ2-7,CASSPRTSGSYEQYF,TGTGCCAGCAGCCCCCGGACTAGCGGGTCATACGAGCAGTACTTC
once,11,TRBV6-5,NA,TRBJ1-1,CASRWRTEAFF,TGTGCCAGCAGGTGGCGGACTGAAGCTTTCTTT
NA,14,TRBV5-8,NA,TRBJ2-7,CASSLMVPVGEQYF,TGTGCCAGCAGCTTGATGGTTCCCGTGGGCGAGCAGTACTTC
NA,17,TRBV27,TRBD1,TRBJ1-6,CASSHRDRSSYNSPLHF,TGTGCCAGCAGTCACCGGGACAGGAGCTCCTATAATTCACCCCTCCACTTT
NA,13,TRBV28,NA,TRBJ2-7,CASSSEGPYEQYF,TGTGCCAGCAGTTCCGAGGGTCCCTACGAGCAGTACTTC
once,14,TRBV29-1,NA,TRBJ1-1,CSVSRTERATEAFF,TGCAGCGTTTCACGGACGGAGAGGGCCACTGAAGCTTTCTTT
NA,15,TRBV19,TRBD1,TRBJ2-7,CASRAGTGLSYEQYF,TGTGCCAGTAGAGCTGGGACAGGCCTTTCCTACGAGCAGTACTTC
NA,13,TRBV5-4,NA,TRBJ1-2,CASSLAPGYGYTF,TGTGCCAGCAGCTTGGCCCCGGGTTATGGCTACACCTTC
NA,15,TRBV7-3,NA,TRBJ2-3,CASSSGLPQSDTQYF,TGTGCCAGCAGCTCTGGACTACCCCAATCAGATACGCAGTATTTT